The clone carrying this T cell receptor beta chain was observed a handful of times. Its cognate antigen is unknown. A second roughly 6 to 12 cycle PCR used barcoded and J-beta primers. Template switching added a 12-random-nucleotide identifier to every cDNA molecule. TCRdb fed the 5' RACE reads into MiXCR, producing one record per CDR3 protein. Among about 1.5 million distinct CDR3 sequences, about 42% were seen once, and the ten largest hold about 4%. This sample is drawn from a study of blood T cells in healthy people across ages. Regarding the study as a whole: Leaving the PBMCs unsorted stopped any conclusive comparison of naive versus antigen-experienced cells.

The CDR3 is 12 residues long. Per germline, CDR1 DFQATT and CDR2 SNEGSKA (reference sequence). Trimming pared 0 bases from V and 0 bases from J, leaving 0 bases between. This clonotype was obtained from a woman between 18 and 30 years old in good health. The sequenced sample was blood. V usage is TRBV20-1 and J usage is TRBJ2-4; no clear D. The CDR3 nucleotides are TGCAGTGCTAGAGAAGCCAAAAACATTCAGTACTTC. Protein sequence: CSAREAKNIQYF.